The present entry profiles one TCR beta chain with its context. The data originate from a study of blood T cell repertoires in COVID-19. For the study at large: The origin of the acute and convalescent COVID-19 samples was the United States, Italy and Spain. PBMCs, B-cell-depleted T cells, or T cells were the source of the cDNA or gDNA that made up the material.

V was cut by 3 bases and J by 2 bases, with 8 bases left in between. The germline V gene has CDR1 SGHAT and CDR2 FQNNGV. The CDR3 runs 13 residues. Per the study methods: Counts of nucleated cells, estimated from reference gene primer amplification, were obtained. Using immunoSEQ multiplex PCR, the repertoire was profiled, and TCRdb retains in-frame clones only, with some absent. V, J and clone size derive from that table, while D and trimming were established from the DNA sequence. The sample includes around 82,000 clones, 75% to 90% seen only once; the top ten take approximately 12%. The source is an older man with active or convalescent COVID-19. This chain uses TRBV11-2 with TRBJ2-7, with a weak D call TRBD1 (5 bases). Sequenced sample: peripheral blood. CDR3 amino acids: CASSLAGTYEQYF. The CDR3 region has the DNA TGTGCCAGCAGCTTGGCAGGGACCTACGAGCAGTACTTC. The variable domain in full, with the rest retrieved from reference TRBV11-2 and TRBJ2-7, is EAGVAQSPRYKIIEKRQSVAFWCNPISGHATLYWYQQILGQGPKLLIQFQNNGVVDDSQLPKDRFSAERLKGVDSTLKIQPAKLEDSAVYLCASSLAGTYEQYFGPGTRLTVT.